This TCR beta chain was captured in a study of T-cell reconstitution after alpha-beta-depleted transplantation in children. V trimming: 5 bases; J trimming: 15 bases; junction bases outside the gene matches: 12. CDR3 length equals 13 residues. Note on this clonotype: Its antigen remains unknown.

Construction of the TCRbeta library involved unique molecular identifiers. TCRdb independently ran MiXCR on the PCR reads; one entry per CDR3 protein. The sample has around 700,000 distinct CDR3 sequences; about 12% are singletons. Notes on the study in general: One year after transplant, T-cell counts and diversity came mostly from newly produced T cells. It was reported that alpha-beta T cells came from several hundred expanded graft clones (about two months after transplant). Elevated TCRbeta diversity at day 60 was traced, in some patients, to surviving recipient T cells and thymic progenitors.

The source was PBMCs, collected before TCRalphabeta/CD19-depleted stem cell transplant. The gene calls are TRBV12-3 or TRBV12-4 and TRBJ2-4; 8 bases line up with TRBD1. This TCR derives from a girl aged 2 to 9 with congenital amegakaryocytic thrombocytopenia, due to receive a stem cell transplant. This chain's CDR3 is CASSTDRERVRYF. Here the CDR3 DNA reads TGTGCCAGCAGTACGGACAGGGAGAGGGTACGGTACTTC.